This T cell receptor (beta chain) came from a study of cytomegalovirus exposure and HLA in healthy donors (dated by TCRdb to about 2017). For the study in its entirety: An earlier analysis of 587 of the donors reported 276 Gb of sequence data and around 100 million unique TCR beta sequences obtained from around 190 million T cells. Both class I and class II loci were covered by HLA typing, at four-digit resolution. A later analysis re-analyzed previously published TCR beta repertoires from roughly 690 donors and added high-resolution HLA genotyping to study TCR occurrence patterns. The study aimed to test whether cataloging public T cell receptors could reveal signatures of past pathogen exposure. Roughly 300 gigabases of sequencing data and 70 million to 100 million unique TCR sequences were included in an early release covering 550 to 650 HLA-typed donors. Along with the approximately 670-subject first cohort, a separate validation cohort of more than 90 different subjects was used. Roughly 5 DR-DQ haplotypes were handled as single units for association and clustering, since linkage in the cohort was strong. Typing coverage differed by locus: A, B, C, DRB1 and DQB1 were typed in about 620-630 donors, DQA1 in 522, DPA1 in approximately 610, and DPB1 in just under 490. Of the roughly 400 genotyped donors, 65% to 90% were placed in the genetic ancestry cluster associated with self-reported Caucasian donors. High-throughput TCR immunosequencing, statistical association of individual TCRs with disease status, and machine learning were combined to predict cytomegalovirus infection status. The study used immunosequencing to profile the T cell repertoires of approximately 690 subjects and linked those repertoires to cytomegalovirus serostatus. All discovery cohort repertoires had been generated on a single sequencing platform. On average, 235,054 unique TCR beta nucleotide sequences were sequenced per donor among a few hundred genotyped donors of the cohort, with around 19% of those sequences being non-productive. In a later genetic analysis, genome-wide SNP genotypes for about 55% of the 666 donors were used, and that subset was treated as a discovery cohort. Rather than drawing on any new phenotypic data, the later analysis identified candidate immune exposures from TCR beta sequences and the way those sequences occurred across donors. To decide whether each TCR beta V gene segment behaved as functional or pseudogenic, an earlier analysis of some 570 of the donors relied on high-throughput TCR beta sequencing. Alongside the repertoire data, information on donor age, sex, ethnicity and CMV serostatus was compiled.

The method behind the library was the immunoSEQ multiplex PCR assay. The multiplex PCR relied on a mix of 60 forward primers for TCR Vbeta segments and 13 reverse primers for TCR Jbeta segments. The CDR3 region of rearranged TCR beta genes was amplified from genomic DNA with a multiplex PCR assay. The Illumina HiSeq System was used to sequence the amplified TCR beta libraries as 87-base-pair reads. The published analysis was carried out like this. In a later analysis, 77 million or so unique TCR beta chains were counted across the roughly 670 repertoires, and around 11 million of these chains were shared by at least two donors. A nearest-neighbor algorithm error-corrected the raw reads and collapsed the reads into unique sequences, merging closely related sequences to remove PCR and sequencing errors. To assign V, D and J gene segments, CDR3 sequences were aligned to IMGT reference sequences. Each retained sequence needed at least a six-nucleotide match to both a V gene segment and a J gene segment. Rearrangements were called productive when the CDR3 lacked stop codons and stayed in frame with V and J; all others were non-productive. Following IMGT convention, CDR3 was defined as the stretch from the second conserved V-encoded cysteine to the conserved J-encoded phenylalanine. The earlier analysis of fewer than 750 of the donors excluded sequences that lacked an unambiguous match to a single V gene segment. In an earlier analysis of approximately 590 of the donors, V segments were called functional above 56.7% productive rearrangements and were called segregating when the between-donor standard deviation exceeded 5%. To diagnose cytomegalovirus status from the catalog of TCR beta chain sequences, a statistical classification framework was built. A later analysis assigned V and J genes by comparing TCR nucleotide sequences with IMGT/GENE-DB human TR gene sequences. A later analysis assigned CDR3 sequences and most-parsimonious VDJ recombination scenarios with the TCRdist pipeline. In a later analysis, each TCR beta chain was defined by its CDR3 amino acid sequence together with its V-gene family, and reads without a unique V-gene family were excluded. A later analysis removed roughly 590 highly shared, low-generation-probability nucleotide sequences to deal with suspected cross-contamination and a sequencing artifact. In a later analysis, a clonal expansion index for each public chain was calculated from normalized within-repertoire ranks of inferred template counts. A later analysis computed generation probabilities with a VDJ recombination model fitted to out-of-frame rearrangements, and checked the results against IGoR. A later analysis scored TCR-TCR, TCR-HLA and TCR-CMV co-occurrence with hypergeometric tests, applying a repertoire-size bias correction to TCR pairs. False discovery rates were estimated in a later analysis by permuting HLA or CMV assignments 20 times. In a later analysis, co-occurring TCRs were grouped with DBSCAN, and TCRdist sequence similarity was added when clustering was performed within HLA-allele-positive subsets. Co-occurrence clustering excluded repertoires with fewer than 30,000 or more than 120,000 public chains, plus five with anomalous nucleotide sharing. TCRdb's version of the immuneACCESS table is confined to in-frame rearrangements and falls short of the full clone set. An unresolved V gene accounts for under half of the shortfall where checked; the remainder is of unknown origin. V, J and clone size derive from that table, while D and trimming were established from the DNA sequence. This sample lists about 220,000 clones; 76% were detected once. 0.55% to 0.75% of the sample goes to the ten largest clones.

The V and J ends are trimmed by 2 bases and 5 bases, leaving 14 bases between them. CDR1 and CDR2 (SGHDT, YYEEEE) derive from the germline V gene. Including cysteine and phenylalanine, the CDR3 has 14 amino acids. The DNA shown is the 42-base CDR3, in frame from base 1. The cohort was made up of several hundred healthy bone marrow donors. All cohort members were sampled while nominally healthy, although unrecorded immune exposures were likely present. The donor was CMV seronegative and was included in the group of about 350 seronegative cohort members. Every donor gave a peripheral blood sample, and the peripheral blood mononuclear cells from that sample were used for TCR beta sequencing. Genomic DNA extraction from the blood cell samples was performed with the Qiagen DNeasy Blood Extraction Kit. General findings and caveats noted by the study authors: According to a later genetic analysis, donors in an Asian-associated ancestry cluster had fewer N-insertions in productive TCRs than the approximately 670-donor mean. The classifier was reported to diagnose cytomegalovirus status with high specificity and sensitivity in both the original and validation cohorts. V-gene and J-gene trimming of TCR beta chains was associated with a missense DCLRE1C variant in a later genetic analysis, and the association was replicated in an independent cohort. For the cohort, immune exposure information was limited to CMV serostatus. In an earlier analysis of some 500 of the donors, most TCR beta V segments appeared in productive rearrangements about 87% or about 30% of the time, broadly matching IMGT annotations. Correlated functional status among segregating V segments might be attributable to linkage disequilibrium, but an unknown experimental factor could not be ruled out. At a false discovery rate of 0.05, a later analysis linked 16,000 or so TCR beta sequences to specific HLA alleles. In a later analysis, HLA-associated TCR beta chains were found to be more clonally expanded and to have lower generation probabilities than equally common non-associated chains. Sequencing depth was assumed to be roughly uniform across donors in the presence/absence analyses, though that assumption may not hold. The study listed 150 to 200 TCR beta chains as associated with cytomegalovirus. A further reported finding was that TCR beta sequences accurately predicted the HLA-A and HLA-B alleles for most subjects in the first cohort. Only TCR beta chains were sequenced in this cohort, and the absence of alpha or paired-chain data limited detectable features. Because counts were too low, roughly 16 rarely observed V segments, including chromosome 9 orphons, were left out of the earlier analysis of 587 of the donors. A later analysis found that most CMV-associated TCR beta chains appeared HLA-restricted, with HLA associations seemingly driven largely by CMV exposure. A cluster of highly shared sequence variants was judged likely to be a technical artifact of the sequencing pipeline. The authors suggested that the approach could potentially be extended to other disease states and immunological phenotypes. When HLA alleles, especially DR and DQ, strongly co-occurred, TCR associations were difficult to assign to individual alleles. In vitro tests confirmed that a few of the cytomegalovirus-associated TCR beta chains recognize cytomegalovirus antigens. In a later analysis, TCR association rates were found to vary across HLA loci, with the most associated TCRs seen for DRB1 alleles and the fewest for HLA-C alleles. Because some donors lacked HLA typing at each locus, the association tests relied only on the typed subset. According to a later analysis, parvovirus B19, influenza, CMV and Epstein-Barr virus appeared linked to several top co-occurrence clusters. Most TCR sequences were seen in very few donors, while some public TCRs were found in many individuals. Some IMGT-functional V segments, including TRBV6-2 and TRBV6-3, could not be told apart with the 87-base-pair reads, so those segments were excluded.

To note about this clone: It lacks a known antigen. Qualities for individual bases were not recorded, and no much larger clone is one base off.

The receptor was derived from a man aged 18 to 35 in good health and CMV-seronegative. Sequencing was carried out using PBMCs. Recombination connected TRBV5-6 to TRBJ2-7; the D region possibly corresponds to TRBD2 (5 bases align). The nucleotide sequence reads TGTGCCAGCAGCTTATCCGGGAAGGTCAACGAGCAGTACTTC. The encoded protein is CASSLSGKVNEQYF.